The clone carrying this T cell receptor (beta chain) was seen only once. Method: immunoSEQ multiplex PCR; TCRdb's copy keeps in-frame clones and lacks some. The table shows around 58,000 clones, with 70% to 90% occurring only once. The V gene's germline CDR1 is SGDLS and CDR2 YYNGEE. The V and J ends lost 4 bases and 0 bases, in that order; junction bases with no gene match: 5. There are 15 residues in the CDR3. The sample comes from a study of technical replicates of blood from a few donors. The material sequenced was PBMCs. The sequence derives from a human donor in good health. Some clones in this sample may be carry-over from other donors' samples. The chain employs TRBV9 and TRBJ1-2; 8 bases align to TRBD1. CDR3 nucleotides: TGTGCCAGCAGCCCCAGGGGGCTCTCTAACTATGGCTACACCTTC. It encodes CASSPRGLSNYGYTF.